This T cell receptor beta chain was obtained from a study of T-cell reconstitution after alpha-beta-depleted transplantation in children. This clonotype was found many times. V lost 4 bases, J lost 9 bases, and 16 bases lay in between. This CDR3 region has 14 residues. This sample's TCRbeta library carried unique molecular identifier barcodes. TCRdb redid the calling of the PCR reads with MiXCR, one entry per CDR3 protein. In the table there are more than 150,000 distinct CDR3 sequences, about 6.8% of which are singletons. Sequenced here: PBMCs from the stem cell graft donor, sampled from the stem cell graft. The receptor was derived from a human donor who donated a stem cell graft to a child with Wiskott-Aldrich syndrome. The J gene is TRBJ2-1, the V gene TRBV12-3 or TRBV12-4; no definite D call. The CDR3 nucleotides are TGTGCCAGCAGTTCCCGGCCCATTTTCGGTGAGCAGTTCTTC. The encoded protein is CASSSRPIFGEQFF.